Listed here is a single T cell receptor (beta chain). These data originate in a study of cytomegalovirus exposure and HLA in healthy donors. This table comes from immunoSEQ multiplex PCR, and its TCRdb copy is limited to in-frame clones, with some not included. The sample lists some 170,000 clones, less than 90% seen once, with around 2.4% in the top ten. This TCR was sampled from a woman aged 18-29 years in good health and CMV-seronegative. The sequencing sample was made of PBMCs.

CDR3 residues: CSAGSHRESVGYTF. CDR3 bases: TGCAGCGCCGGAAGCCACAGGGAGAGCGTGGGCTACACCTTC. The gene calls are TRBV29-1 and TRBJ1-2, with D possibly matching TRBD1 (6 bases). The CDR3 extends over 14 amino acids. V was shortened by 7 bases and J by 8 bases, with 23 bases between the two germline ends. Germline lookup yields CDR1 SQVTM and CDR2 ANQGSEA.